The 32 T cell receptor beta chains in this list originate from one sample, sequenced in a study of cytomegalovirus exposure and HLA in healthy donors. A multiplex PCR was run with 60 Vbeta primers and 13 Jbeta primers. Sequenced by immunoSEQ multiplex PCR; TCRdb stores in-frame clones only, minus some. The sample contains about 110,000 clones, approximately 76% of which appear only once. The sample comprised PBMCs. The receptors derive from a man younger than 35 in good health and CMV-seronegative.

The chain joins TRBV15 to TRBJ2-6; unclear D gene. Germline CDR1 LNHNV, CDR2 YYDKDF (reference sequence). The CDR3 is made up of 15 amino acids. The V gene lost 1 base and the J gene lost 4 bases, with 8 bases spanning the gap. The CDR3 DNA sequence: TGTGCCACCAGCAGAGGTTCTAGAGGGGCCAACGTCCTGACTTTC. Its translation is CATSRGSRGANVLTF.

This clone occurred a few times. The V and J genes are TRBV19 and TRBJ2-3, with TRBD2 matching over 10 bases. Germline loops: CDR1 LNHDA, CDR2 SQIVND (reference sequence). V lost 6 bases, J lost 6 bases, and 6 bases stayed unmatched. The CDR3 has 14 amino acids. CDR3 DNA sequence: TGTGCCAGTAGGCCAGCGGGGGGGCCCGATACGCAGTATTTT. Translated, it gives CASRPAGGPDTQYF.

The chain employs TRBV18 and TRBJ2-4; possible D gene TRBD1, 5 bases. V lost 1 base to trimming and J lost 1 base, with 8 bases between them. Germline lookup yields CDR1 KGHSH and CDR2 LQKENI. CDR3 length: 15 residues. The CDR3 loop reads CASSPQGFAKNIQYF. CDR3 nucleotide sequence: TGTGCCAGCTCACCACAGGGGTTTGCCAAAAACATTCAGTACTTC.

The gene calls are TRBV13 and TRBJ2-7; TRBD2 matches 11 bases. Germline V gives CDR1 PRHDT, CDR2 FYEKMQ (reference sequence). This CDR3 is built from 14 residues. The J segment lost 6 bases and the V segment lost 0 bases, leaving 1 base of the junction unmatched. CDR3 sequence: CASSLGSGGGEQYF. The CDR3 DNA reads TGTGCCAGCAGCTTAGGTAGCGGGGGGGGCGAGCAGTACTTC.

This rearrangement joins TRBV14 to TRBJ2-1; tentatively, D is TRBD2 (5 bases). CDR1 is SGHDN and CDR2 is FVKESK in the germline V gene. The CDR3 covers 14 residues. V was cut by 5 bases and J by 8 bases, with 16 bases left in between. The CDR3, as DNA: TGTGCCAGCAGCGACTACCGCGCCTATGATGAGCAGTTCTTC. It specifies CASSDYRAYDEQFF.

The chain recombines TRBV18 with TRBJ1-5; possible D gene TRBD1, 5 bases. This CDR3 has 15 amino acids. Germline V gene lookup returns CDR1 KGHSH and CDR2 LQKENI. Trimming left V 3 bases short and J 3 bases short, with 12 bases between. The CDR3 DNA reads TGTGCCAGCTCACCCGTCTGGGGGGTCAATCAGCCCCAGCATTTT. Translating gives CASSPVWGVNQPQHF.

The J gene is TRBJ1-2, the V gene TRBV4-1; D is unresolved. The CDR3 totals 14 residues. V lost 1 base to trimming and J lost 8 bases, with 14 bases between them. Germline V gene sequence: CDR1 MGHRA, CDR2 YSYEKL. The DNA of the CDR3 is TGCGCCAGCAGCCAAGTTTTCGGGGAAGGCGGCTACACCTTC. Amino acid sequence: CASSQVFGEGGYTF.

The gene calls are TRBV7-2 and TRBJ1-6; possible D gene TRBD1, 5 bases. Germline-derived CDR1 and CDR2 are SGHTA and FQGNSA. Trimming left V 2 bases short and J 10 bases short, with 21 bases between. The CDR3 is 17 residues long. The CDR3 nucleotides read TGTGCCAGCAGCTTATCACCTTTGGACAAACTAAAATCACCCCTCCACTTT. The encoded protein is CASSLSPLDKLKSPLHF.

The J gene is TRBJ2-5, the V gene TRBV2, with D perhaps matching TRBD1 (5 bases). The CDR3 loop spans 16 amino acids. Per germline, CDR1 SNHLY and CDR2 FYNNEI. Trimming shortened V by 8 bases and J by 1 base, and 20 bases separated the two germline ends. The chain's CDR3 is CASRPTGASSQETQYF. The CDR3 coding sequence is TGTGCCAGCCGCCCTACTGGGGCGTCGTCCCAAGAGACCCAGTACTTC.

The J gene is TRBJ1-2, the V gene TRBV9; possibly TRBD1 for D (5 bases). Germline lookup yields CDR1 SGDLS and CDR2 YYNGEE. CDR3 length: 13 residues. V lost 1 base to trimming and J lost 11 bases, with 15 bases between them. The CDR3 protein is CASSVSAGLGYTF. For the CDR3, the DNA is TGTGCCAGCAGCGTAAGCGCAGGGCTCGGGTACACCTTC.

This sequence joins TRBV11-1 and TRBJ1-6; D is ambiguous. Germline CDR1 and CDR2: SGHAT and FQDESV (reference sequence). The V end was cut by 1 base, the J end by 8 bases, with 6 bases between. The CDR3 loop spans 13 amino acids. The CDR3 coding sequence is TGTGCCAGCAGCTTAGAATCATATTCACCCCTCCACTTT. It encodes CASSLESYSPLHF.

CDR3 bases: TGCAGCGTTGGGGCGGGAGGGGGGGGTGGCTACACCTTC. Translation: CSVGAGGGGGYTF. The chain combines TRBV29-1 with TRBJ1-2; D is perhaps TRBD1 (6 bases). The CDR3 is 13 residues long. V lost 4 bases, J lost 7 bases, and 16 bases lay in between. Germline V gene lookup returns CDR1 SQVTM and CDR2 ANQGSEA.

The chain carries TRBV9 and TRBJ2-7; 15 bases fit TRBD2. Germline V gives CDR1 SGDLS, CDR2 YYNGEE. The junction had 7 bases not matched to a gene; V was cut back by 3 bases and J by 6 bases. The CDR3 is 16 amino acids. As DNA, the CDR3 is TGTGCCAGCAGCGCCGGACTAGCGGGGGGGCTTAGCGAGCAGTACTTC. Translated, it gives CASSAGLAGGLSEQYF.

This chain joins TRBV28 and TRBJ2-5, with a tentative D call TRBD2 (5 bases). Trimming removed 2 bases at V and 11 bases at J, with 18 bases between. CDR1 is MDHEN, CDR2 SYDVKM, per germline. The CDR3 sequence is 14 residues long. CDR3 nucleotide sequence: TGTGCCAGCAGTTTAATAGCGCCGGTGGTGCATCAGTACTTC. Translating gives CASSLIAPVVHQYF.

CDR3 bases: TGTGCCAGCAGCTTAGCCCCTACTCTGCGGGCCAATCAGCCCCAGCATTTT. Residues: CASSLAPTLRANQPQHF. This chain joins TRBV7-8 and TRBJ1-5; D remains ambiguous. The germline CDR1 and CDR2 sequences are SGHVS and FQNEAQ. V lost 0 bases to trimming and J lost 3 bases, with 15 bases between them. This CDR3 contains 17 residues.

This chain uses TRBV6-5 with TRBJ2-1; TRBD2 matches at 7 bases. Germline-derived CDR1 and CDR2 are MNHEY and SVGAGI. The CDR3 is made up of 13 amino acids. After removal of 7 bases from V and 6 bases from J, the junction contained 6 bases not matched to a gene. CDR3 region: CASTRGVGNEQFF. The DNA for the CDR3 is TGTGCCAGCACCCGGGGGGTGGGCAATGAGCAGTTCTTC.

With regard to this clone: The junction departs from germline at one end; a sequencing error may be responsible. The chain couples TRBV20-1 to TRBJ1-2; perhaps TRBD1 as D (5 bases). The CDR3 sequence is 10 residues long. The germline CDR1 and CDR2 sequences are DFQATT and SNEGSKA (reference sequence). The CDR3 spells CSAIGRGYPF. The CDR3 DNA reads as TGCAGTGCTATTGGGAGGGGCTACCCCTTC.

This rearrangement joins TRBV19 to TRBJ2-4; D is possibly TRBD1 (7 bases). Deletions cut 4 bases from V and 8 bases from J, with 15 bases between. The CDR3 is 14 amino acids. CDR1 and CDR2 from the germline V gene are LNHDA and SQIVND (reference sequence). In DNA form, the CDR3 reads TGTGCCAGTAGTAGAAACAGGGGAGGCGACATTCAGTACTTC. This encodes CASSRNRGGDIQYF.

This sequence joins TRBV20-1 and TRBJ2-7; no definite D call. CDR1 is DFQATT, CDR2 SNEGSKA, per germline (reference sequence). V was cut by 3 bases and J by 5 bases, with 5 bases left in between. CDR3 length: 10 residues. The DNA for the CDR3 is TGCAGTGCTAGGAGAAACGAGCAGTACTTC. Its translation: CSARRNEQYF.

The table lists this clone with a count of one. The chain combines TRBV7-2 with TRBJ2-3; a weak D match, TRBD1 (5 bases). CDR3 length equals 14 residues. CDR1 is SGHTA, CDR2 FQGNSA, per germline. Trimming left V 5 bases short and J 11 bases short, with 20 bases between. The CDR3 DNA reads TGTGCCAGCAGCCCGCAGGGTATCCAATCTCAGCAGTATTTT. Amino acid sequence: CASSPQGIQSQQYF.

This sequence joins TRBV5-8 and TRBJ2-7, with D perhaps TRBD1 (5 bases). From germline, CDR1 is SGHTS and CDR2 YDEGEE. This CDR3 spans 13 amino acids. V was cut by 4 bases and J by 3 bases, with 11 bases left in between. The CDR3 spells CASSRTFSYEQYF. CDR3 DNA: TGTGCCAGCAGCCGGACATTTAGCTACGAGCAGTACTTC.

The V and J genes are TRBV5-6 and TRBJ1-2; D unclear. The CDR3 contains 11 residues. Deletions cut 1 base from V and 6 bases from J, with 4 bases between. Germline CDR1 reads SGHDT; CDR2 reads YYEEEE. CDR3 protein: CASSLLNGYTF. The CDR3 coding sequence is TGTGCCAGCAGCTTGTTAAATGGCTACACCTTC.

This clone was observed a few times. The chain has TRBV28 and TRBJ1-2; D is unresolved. Germline-derived CDR1 and CDR2 are MDHEN and SYDVKM. V lost 2 bases and J 3 bases, leaving 7 bases between the germline ends. The length of the CDR3 is 13 residues. The CDR3 DNA reads TGTGCCAGCAGTTTACCAGCGGACTATGGCTACACCTTC. Translated: CASSLPADYGYTF.

V is TRBV29-1 and J is TRBJ1-4, with D possibly TRBD1 on 5 matching bases. This CDR3 spans 12 amino acids. Germline CDR1 SQVTM, CDR2 ANQGSEA. The V end lost 3 bases, the J end lost 7 bases, and 9 bases lay between the germline ends. The CDR3 region is CSVEDMSEKLFF. CDR3 nucleotide sequence: TGCAGCGTTGAGGACATGTCTGAAAAACTGTTTTTT.

The chain links TRBV4-2 to TRBJ1-2, with 8 bases identical to TRBD1. Trimming removed 2 bases from V and 2 bases from J; junction bases left unmatched: 7. The CDR3 contains 16 residues. Germline assignment: CDR1 LGHNA and CDR2 YNFKEQ. The CDR3 nucleotides read TGTGCCAGCAGCCAATATCAGACAGGGGACAACTATGGCTACACCTTC. Translated, it gives CASSQYQTGDNYGYTF.

This clone was detected a few times. The V call is TRBV29-1, the J call TRBJ1-2; a weak D match, TRBD1 (6 bases). The CDR3 runs 12 residues. V lost 8 bases to trimming and J lost 7 bases, with 17 bases between them. Germline values: CDR1 SQVTM, CDR2 ANQGSEA. The CDR3 protein is CSHWDTQGGYTF. The CDR3 nucleotides read TGCAGCCACTGGGACACACAAGGTGGCTACACCTTC.

The genes are TRBV7-8 and TRBJ1-1; D perhaps matches TRBD1 (5 bases). Germline V CDR1 and CDR2: SGHVS, FQNEAQ. The CDR3 consists of 14 residues. Trimming removed 4 bases at V and 4 bases at J, with 13 bases between. CDR3 bases: TGTGCCAGCAGCTCCTTCAGGGCGGCCACTGAAGCTTTCTTT. Translation: CASSSFRAATEAFF.

This clone was detected only a few times. V is TRBV5-1 and J is TRBJ1-2, with TRBD1 matching over 9 bases. J lost 2 bases, V lost 0 bases, and 2 bases had no gene match. Per germline, CDR1 SGHRS and CDR2 YFSETQ. This CDR3 has 15 residues. Here the CDR3 DNA reads TGCGCCAGCAGCTTGGGGACAGGGGCGAACTATGGCTACACCTTC. The encoded protein is CASSLGTGANYGYTF.

V and J are TRBV4-2 and TRBJ1-6; D is possibly TRBD1 (6 bases). CDR1 is LGHNA, CDR2 YNFKEQ, per germline. The CDR3 extends over 16 amino acids. Trimming took off 0 bases at V and 8 bases at J, with 14 bases between the two ends. CDR3 region: CASSQETGQGYSPLHF. In DNA form, the CDR3 reads TGTGCCAGCAGCCAAGAAACAGGGCAGGGCTATTCACCCCTCCACTTT.

This chain links TRBV29-1 with TRBJ2-1; TRBD2 aligns across 10 bases. V lost 1 base and J lost 0; bases outside the gene matches: 3. The CDR3 is made up of 16 amino acids. Germline V gene data show CDR1 as SQVTM and CDR2 as ANQGSEA. The CDR3, as DNA: TGCAGCGTTGAAGTACTAGCGGGGTCCTCCTACAATGAGCAGTTCTTC. The encoded protein is CSVEVLAGSSYNEQFF.

This chain joins TRBV5-4 and TRBJ1-2; 7 bases match TRBD1. V shed 1 base, J shed 8 bases, and the junction held 11 bases outside the gene matches. The CDR3 spans 15 residues. Germline assignment: CDR1 SGHNT and CDR2 YYREEE (reference sequence). CDR3 coding DNA: TGTGCCAGCAGCTTGACCCGGGACAGCCAGGTGGGCTACACCTTC. This sequence encodes CASSLTRDSQVGYTF.

The chain couples TRBV4-2 to TRBJ2-5, with D perhaps matching TRBD1 (6 bases). Deletions cut 0 bases from V and 2 bases from J, with 22 bases between. Germline V lookup: CDR1 LGHNA, CDR2 YNFKEQ. This CDR3 is built from 19 residues. The CDR3 loop is CASSQDSVGTRYTQETQYF. The CDR3 bases are TGTGCCAGCAGCCAAGATTCCGTCGGGACACGGTACACACAAGAGACCCAGTACTTC.